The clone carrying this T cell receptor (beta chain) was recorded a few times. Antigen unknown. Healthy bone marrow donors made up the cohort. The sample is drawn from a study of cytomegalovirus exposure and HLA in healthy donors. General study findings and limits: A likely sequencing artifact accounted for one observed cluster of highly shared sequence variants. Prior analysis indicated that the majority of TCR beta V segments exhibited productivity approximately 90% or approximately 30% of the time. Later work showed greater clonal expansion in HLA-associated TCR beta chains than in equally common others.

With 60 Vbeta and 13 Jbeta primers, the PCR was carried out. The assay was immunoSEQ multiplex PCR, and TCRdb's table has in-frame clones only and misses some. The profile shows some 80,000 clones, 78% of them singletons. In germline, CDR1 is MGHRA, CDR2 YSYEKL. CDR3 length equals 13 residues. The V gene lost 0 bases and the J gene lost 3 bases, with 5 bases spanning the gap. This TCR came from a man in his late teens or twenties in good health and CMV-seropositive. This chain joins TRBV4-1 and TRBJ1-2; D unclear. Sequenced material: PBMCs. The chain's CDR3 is CASSQDPYYGYTF. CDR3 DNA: TGCGCCAGCAGCCAAGACCCCTACTATGGCTACACCTTC.